What follows are 27 T cell receptor beta chains derived from one specimen sequenced in a study of blood T cell repertoires in COVID-19. Using immunoSEQ multiplex PCR, the repertoire was profiled, and TCRdb retains in-frame clones only, with some absent. This repertoire shows hundreds of thousands of clones, around 89% found once; its top ten account for roughly 4%. The sequencing input was peripheral blood. Receptors originate from a woman aged 30 to 39 with acute or convalescent COVID-19.

J is TRBJ2-3 and V is TRBV18; TRBD1 matches 7 bases. Germline V lookup: CDR1 KGHSH, CDR2 LQKENI. J lost 3 bases, V lost 2 bases, and 14 bases had no gene match. The CDR3 contains 18 residues. CDR3 nucleotide sequence: TGTGCCAGCTCACCAGCACCGGGACAGTTTATTGGTACAGATACGCAGTATTTT. Amino acids: CASSPAPGQFIGTDTQYF.

This rearrangement joins TRBV30 to TRBJ1-4; unclear D gene. The CDR3 covers 13 residues. Between the trimmed V and J ends, which lost 0 bases and 10 bases, there was a span of 12 bases. Germline V gene data show CDR1 as GTSNPN and CDR2 as SVGIG (reference sequence). CDR3 sequence (DNA): TGTGCCTGGAGTGTACAGCAGGCCTCAAAACTGTTTTTT. This sequence encodes CAWSVQQASKLFF.

V usage is TRBV6-6 and J usage is TRBJ1-2; maybe TRBD1 (6 bases). The CDR3 extends over 13 amino acids. The germline V gene has CDR1 MNHNY and CDR2 SVGAGI (reference sequence). V was shortened by 6 bases and J by 2 bases, with 10 bases between the two germline ends. The CDR3 DNA is TGTGCCAGCAGGATTCAGGGGAACTATGGCTACACCTTC. It yields the protein CASRIQGNYGYTF.

This chain joins TRBV9 and TRBJ2-3, with a weak D call TRBD1 (6 bases). Germline-derived CDR1 and CDR2 are SGDLS and YYNGEE. The V gene lost 4 bases and the J gene lost 7 bases, with 19 bases spanning the gap. The CDR3 runs to 15 residues. The CDR3 loop is CASSPGANQPHTQYF. In DNA form, the CDR3 reads TGTGCCAGCAGCCCAGGGGCTAATCAGCCGCATACGCAGTATTTT.

The table lists this clone with a few counts. V and J are TRBV18 and TRBJ2-7; 12 bases match TRBD1. The V gene's germline CDR1 is KGHSH and CDR2 LQKENI. The CDR3 is 16 residues long. V was clipped by 5 bases and J by 4 bases; unmatched bases: 9. DNA for the CDR3: TGTGCCAGCTCAACGGCCGCGGGACAGGGGGCTTACGAGCAGTACTTC. It codes for CASSTAAGQGAYEQYF.

The chain carries TRBV5-1 and TRBJ2-2; 8 nucleotides line up with TRBD2. The ends lost 7 bases at V and 0 bases at J; junction bases unmatched: 5. The CDR3 has 15 residues. Germline-derived CDR1 and CDR2 are SGHRS and YFSETQ. The CDR3 region is CASGRGGANTGELFF. In DNA form, the CDR3 reads TGCGCCAGCGGTCGGGGGGGAGCGAACACCGGGGAGCTGTTTTTT. Full variable domain (outside the CDR3, taken from reference TRBV5-1 and TRBJ2-2): KAGVTQTPRYLIKTRGQQVTLSCSPISGHRSVSWYQQTPGQGLQFLFEYFSETQRNKGNFPGRFSGRQFSNSRSEMNVSTLELGDSALYLCASGRGGANTGELFFGEGSRLTVL.

The chain recombines TRBV7-2 with TRBJ2-1; 15 positions agree with TRBD2. CDR3 length equals 15 residues. Germline V CDR1 and CDR2: SGHTA, FQGNSA. The V and J ends lost 5 bases and 9 bases, in that order; junction bases with no gene match: 5. CDR3 protein: CASSRTSGGAGEQFF. The CDR3 DNA sequence: TGTGCCAGCAGCCGGACTAGCGGGGGGGCTGGTGAGCAGTTCTTC. Full variable domain (outside the CDR3, taken from reference TRBV7-2 and TRBJ2-1): GAGVSQSPSNKVTEKGKDVELRCDPISGHTALYWYRQSLGQGLEFLIYFQGNSAPDKSGLPSDRFSAERTGGSVSTLTIQRTQQEDSAVYLCASSRTSGGAGEQFFGPGTRLTVL.

The chain has TRBV7-2 and TRBJ1-2; D not resolved. Germline V CDR1 and CDR2: SGHTA, FQGNSA. This CDR3 has 15 residues. The V gene lost 5 bases and the J gene lost 2 bases, with 15 bases spanning the gap. The CDR3 sequence: CASSRAGAGNYGYTF. The DNA of the CDR3 is TGTGCCAGCAGCCGGGCGGGAGCGGGGAACTATGGCTACACCTTC.

This chain joins TRBV7-2 and TRBJ2-3; D ambiguous. V lost 0 bases to trimming and J lost 2 bases, with 9 bases between them. The CDR3 contains 15 residues. Germline CDR1 reads SGHTA; CDR2 reads FQGNSA. CDR3 sequence: CASSLASQITDTQYF. CDR3 in DNA: TGTGCCAGCAGCTTAGCTAGCCAAATCACAGATACGCAGTATTTT.

Comment on this clone: Other nucleotide sequences in the sample specify the same CDR3. The chain joins TRBV27 to TRBJ1-5; 9 nucleotides line up with TRBD1. The CDR3 sequence is 14 residues long. Per the germline V gene, CDR1 is MNHEY and CDR2 is SMNVEV (reference sequence). Trimming cost V 5 bases and J 4 bases; bases outside gene matches: 3. CDR3 bases: TGTGCCAGCAGTCCCGGGACAGGGAATCAGCCCCAGCATTTT. Protein: CASSPGTGNQPQHF.

V and J are TRBV12-5 and TRBJ2-1; 8 nucleotides align to TRBD2. The V and J ends lost 1 base and 5 bases, in that order; junction bases with no gene match: 7. CDR1 is LGHNT, CDR2 FRNRAP, per germline. CDR3 length equals 16 residues. This chain's CDR3 is CASGLAGGAEDNEQFF. In DNA form, the CDR3 reads TGTGCTAGTGGTTTGGCCGGGGGGGCGGAAGACAATGAGCAGTTCTTC.

The genes are TRBV29-1 and TRBJ2-1; possible D gene TRBD2, 6 bases. Trimming removed 6 bases from V and 14 bases from J, with 17 bases in between. This CDR3 is built from 11 residues. CDR1 SQVTM and CDR2 ANQGSEA come from the germline V gene. CDR3 DNA: TGCAGCGTCCCCATCGCGGGACGGAAGTTCTTC. This sequence encodes CSVPIAGRKFF.

This clone was observed many times. This chain connects TRBV5-1 to TRBJ2-1, with D maybe TRBD1 (6 bases). The CDR3 extends over 16 amino acids. CDR1 is SGHRS and CDR2 is YFSETQ in the germline V gene. Trimming took 0 bases from V and 6 from J, leaving 16 bases between them. The CDR3 here is CASSLGSQARGNEQFF. DNA of the CDR3: TGCGCCAGCAGCTTGGGTTCGCAGGCCAGGGGCAATGAGCAGTTCTTC.

The chain carries TRBV10-3 and TRBJ2-5, with 12 bases that match TRBD2. The V gene's germline CDR1 is ENHRY and CDR2 SYGVKD. CDR3 length: 15 amino acids. J lost 5 bases, V lost 8 bases, and 9 bases had no gene match. CDR3 coding DNA: TGTGCCATCCCGACTAGCGGGGGCCCCCGGGAGACCCAGTACTTC. Translation gives CAIPTSGGPRETQYF.

This chain uses TRBV5-1 with TRBJ1-4; D might be TRBD1 (6 bases). The germline V gene encodes CDR1 SGHRS and CDR2 YFSETQ. The CDR3 is 14 residues long. Trimming left V 6 bases short and J 8 bases short, with 17 bases between. CDR3 in amino acids: CASKLNRAEEKLFF. DNA for the CDR3: TGCGCCAGCAAACTCAACAGGGCAGAAGAAAAACTGTTTTTT.

CDR3 sequence (DNA): TGTGCCAGCAGCCCCGGGACTAGCGGGGGGGCCTACGAGCAGTACTTC. Translated: CASSPGTSGGAYEQYF. This rearrangement joins TRBV3-1 (or the pseudogene TRBV3-2) to TRBJ2-7; TRBD2 aligns across 16 bases. The CDR3 length is 16 residues. The V segment lost 4 bases and the J segment 2 bases; nucleotides outside the gene matches: 2. Germline values: CDR1 LGHDT, CDR2 YNNKEL (reference sequence).

The chain carries TRBV7-9 and TRBJ2-4; 7 nucleotides align to TRBD1. The CDR3 runs 16 residues. V lost 4 bases to trimming and J lost 0 bases; unmatched junction nucleotides: 6. The germline V gene encodes CDR1 SEHNR and CDR2 FQNEAQ (reference sequence). CDR3 nucleotides: TGTGCCAGCAGCTCTCCTAGGGGGCTAGCCAAAAACATTCAGTACTTC. Translation gives CASSSPRGLAKNIQYF.

The chain links TRBV11-3 to TRBJ2-1; 11 nucleotides align to TRBD2. The V gene end was trimmed by 7 bases and the J gene end by 15 bases; junction bases not matched to a gene: 11. CDR3 length: 13 amino acids. Germline assignment: CDR1 SGHNT and CDR2 YENEEA. The CDR3 protein is CASTTILAGDLFF. CDR3 bases: TGTGCCAGCACCACAATACTAGCGGGGGACCTGTTCTTC.

The rearrangement links TRBV6-5 to TRBJ2-5; 12 nucleotides match TRBD1. Germline-derived CDR1 and CDR2 are MNHEY and SVGAGI. The CDR3 runs 15 residues. The V segment lost 7 bases and the J segment 3 bases; nucleotides outside the gene matches: 6. CDR3 DNA sequence: TGTGCCAGCAACTCCGGGACAGGGGGCAAAGAGACCCAGTACTTC. Amino acid sequence: CASNSGTGGKETQYF.

Only a few counts were recorded for this clone. The chain has TRBV10-3 and TRBJ2-2, with 14 bases fitting TRBD2. Trimming removed 9 bases from V and 3 bases from J; junction bases left unmatched: 9. The CDR3 runs to 17 residues. CDR1 and CDR2 from the germline V gene are ENHRY and SYGVKD. CDR3 coding DNA: TGTGCCATTCGACCGACTAGCGGGGGGGAGGACACCGGGGAGCTGTTTTTT. This encodes CAIRPTSGGEDTGELFF.

This chain joins TRBV2 and TRBJ2-1; D perhaps matches TRBD2 (6 bases). V lost 3 bases and J lost 4, with 19 bases in between. CDR1 and CDR2 from the germline V gene are SNHLY and FYNNEI. This CDR3 has 17 amino acids. In DNA form, the CDR3 reads TGTGCCAGCAGTGAGGAGGGCAGTTTCCCGTTATACAATGAGCAGTTCTTC. Translating it yields CASSEEGSFPLYNEQFF.

The V call is TRBV10-2, the J call TRBJ2-2, with D perhaps TRBD1 (6 bases). The V and J ends lost 7 bases and 0 bases respectively, with 12 bases between them. CDR1 WSHSY and CDR2 SAAADI come from the germline V gene. CDR3 size: 15 residues. The chain's CDR3 is CASTPRTANTGELFF. The CDR3 bases are TGCGCCAGCACACCCAGGACAGCGAACACCGGGGAGCTGTTTTTT.

This chain connects TRBV20-1 to TRBJ2-5; 12 nucleotides agree with TRBD2. CDR1 is DFQATT and CDR2 is SNEGSKA in the germline V gene (reference sequence). The V and J ends lost 3 bases and 3 bases, in that order; junction bases with no gene match: 14. This CDR3 spans 18 amino acids. DNA for the CDR3: TGCAGTGCTAGTAGTCTAGCGGGGGGGAAAATAGGTAAAGAGACCCAGTACTTC. Its translation: CSASSLAGGKIGKETQYF.

As for this clone: One end of the junction is discordant with germline, which a read error may explain. This chain uses TRBV4-1 with TRBJ1-1, with D uncertain. The CDR3 loop spans 13 amino acids. CDR1 and CDR2 from the germline V gene are MGHRA and YSYEKL. The CDR3 region is CASSAGSNPEAFF. The CDR3 DNA reads TGCGCCAGCAGCGCGGGGTCGAACCCTGAAGCTTTCTTT.

The chain recombines TRBV27 with TRBJ2-7; TRBD1 might be the D (6 bases). V lost 6 bases to trimming and J lost 5 bases, with 14 bases between them. This CDR3 contains 13 residues. CDR1 and CDR2 (germline): MNHEY, SMNVEV (reference sequence). The DNA for the CDR3 is TGTGCCAGCAGGGGGCCAGGGGTCCACGAGCAGTACTTC. Amino acids: CASRGPGVHEQYF.

This chain connects TRBV7-2 to TRBJ1-6, with D hard to call. Trimming shortened V by 4 bases and J by 8 bases, and 12 bases separated the two germline ends. Germline V gives CDR1 SGHTA, CDR2 FQGNSA. The CDR3 is 14 amino acids. The CDR3 region is CASSYLLRDSPLHF. CDR3 coding DNA: TGTGCCAGCAGCTATTTACTGCGGGATTCACCCCTCCACTTT.

Only one count was recorded for this clone. CDR3 nucleotide sequence: TGTGCCAGCGGGACCCGGGGGACCCTTCTCGATACGCAGTATTTT. It translates to CASGTRGTLLDTQYF. The V call is TRBV28, the J call TRBJ2-3; D might be TRBD2 (6 bases). The V gene lost 8 bases and the J gene lost 6 bases, with 21 bases spanning the gap. There are 15 residues in the CDR3. In germline, CDR1 is MDHEN, CDR2 SYDVKM.